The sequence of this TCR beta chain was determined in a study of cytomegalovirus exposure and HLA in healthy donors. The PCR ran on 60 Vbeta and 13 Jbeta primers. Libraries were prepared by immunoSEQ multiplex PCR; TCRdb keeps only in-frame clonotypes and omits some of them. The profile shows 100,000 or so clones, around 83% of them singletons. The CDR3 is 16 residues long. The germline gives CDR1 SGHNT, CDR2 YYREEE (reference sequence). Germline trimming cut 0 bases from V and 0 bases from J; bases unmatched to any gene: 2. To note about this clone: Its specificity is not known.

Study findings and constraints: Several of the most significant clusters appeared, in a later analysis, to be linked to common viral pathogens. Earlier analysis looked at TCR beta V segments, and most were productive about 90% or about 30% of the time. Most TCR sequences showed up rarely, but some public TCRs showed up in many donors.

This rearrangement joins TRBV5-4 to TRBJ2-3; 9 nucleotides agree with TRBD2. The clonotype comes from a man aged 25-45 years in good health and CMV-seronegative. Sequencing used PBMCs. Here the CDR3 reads CASSLDTSGSTDTQYF. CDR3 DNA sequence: TGTGCCAGCAGCTTGGATACTAGCGGGAGCACAGATACGCAGTATTTT.